Below, 31 T cell receptor beta chains from the same sample are listed, as sequenced in a study of sequential checkpoint blockade in melanoma. Treatment specified: randomized to nivolumab then ipilimumab (arm A) or the reverse (arm B). The method was immunoSEQ multiplex PCR; TCRdb's version includes in-frame clones alone and lacks a portion of them. The data show about 12,000 clones, with roughly 83% seen just once and 50% to 65% held by the top ten. The source was CD8+ T cells sorted from blood (inferred from file names), collected from a patient given nivolumab and ipilimumab in sequence. All receptors derive from a human donor with melanoma.

The chain employs TRBV4-3 and TRBJ1-1; 7 nucleotides agree with TRBD1. With V trimmed by 1 base and J by 6 bases, 8 bases remained unmatched. Germline assignment: CDR1 LGHNA and CDR2 YSLEER. The CDR3 covers 15 residues. CDR3 loop: CASSQVFRTGSEAFF. CDR3 coding DNA: TGCGCCAGCAGCCAAGTTTTCCGGACAGGTTCTGAAGCTTTCTTT.

This clone was observed a single time. The V and J genes are TRBV6-5 and TRBJ2-1; D may be TRBD2 (7 bases). The CDR3 has 16 residues. V was shortened by 0 bases and J by 7 bases, with 16 bases between the two germline ends. Germline-derived CDR1 and CDR2 are MNHEY and SVGAGI. The CDR3 is CASSYSIPGGTNEQFF. CDR3 coding DNA: TGTGCCAGCAGTTACTCGATACCGGGGGGCACAAATGAGCAGTTCTTC.

CDR3 in amino acids: CASSPSGYGYTF. DNA of the CDR3: TGTGCCAGCAGCCCTAGTGGGTATGGCTACACCTTC. V and J are TRBV7-6 and TRBJ1-2; no reliable D call. Between the trimmed V and J ends, which lost 5 bases and 5 bases, there was a span of 9 bases. The CDR3 contains 12 residues. Per germline, CDR1 SGHVS and CDR2 FNYEAQ. Looking up the rest from reference TRBV7-6 and TRBJ1-2 gives the full variable domain: GAGVSQSPRYKVTKRGQDVALRCDPISGHVSLYWYRQALGQGPEFLTYFNYEAQQDKSGLPNDRFSAERPEGSISTLTIQRTEQRDSAMYRCASSPSGYGYTFGSGTRLTVV.

The CDR3 spells CASSKMTANQPQHF. CDR3 nucleotides: TGTGCCAGCAGTAAAATGACAGCTAATCAGCCCCAGCATTTT. The chain employs TRBV7-8 and TRBJ1-5; D perhaps matches TRBD1 (5 bases). In germline, CDR1 is SGHVS, CDR2 FQNEAQ. V lost 6 bases, J lost 4 bases, and 13 bases lay in between. The CDR3 runs to 14 residues.

This clone is a singleton in its sample. This chain connects TRBV28 to TRBJ2-7; TRBD1 matches 7 bases. In germline, CDR1 is MDHEN, CDR2 SYDVKM. After removal of 5 bases from V and 3 bases from J, the junction contained 4 bases not matched to a gene. The CDR3 runs to 13 residues. For the CDR3, the DNA is TGTGCCAGCAGTCAGGACAGGTTCTACGAGCAGTACTTC. Its protein is CASSQDRFYEQYF.

The chain is built from TRBV7-8 and TRBJ2-4, with D perhaps matching TRBD1 (5 bases). The CDR3 is made up of 17 amino acids. The germline V gene encodes CDR1 SGHVS and CDR2 FQNEAQ. V lost 5 bases, J lost 0 bases, and 17 bases lay in between. In DNA, the CDR3 is TGTGCCAGCAGCCAGCCTAGGGGCCAGAAAGCCAAAAACATTCAGTACTTC. This gives the protein CASSQPRGQKAKNIQYF.

V usage is TRBV4-3 and J usage is TRBJ2-7; no reliable D call. This CDR3 has 15 amino acids. V lost 0 bases and J lost 1, with 10 bases in between. Germline values: CDR1 LGHNA, CDR2 YSLEER. Here the CDR3 reads CASSQEYSPSYEQYF. As DNA, the CDR3 is TGCGCCAGCAGCCAAGAATACAGCCCATCCTACGAGCAGTACTTC.

The gene calls are TRBV19 and TRBJ2-1, with 7 bases fitting TRBD1. The CDR3 is 12 amino acids. CDR1 and CDR2 (germline): LNHDA, SQIVND (reference sequence). The J segment lost 6 bases and the V segment lost 7 bases, leaving 3 bases of the junction unmatched. CDR3 sequence: CASTTGANEQFF. The CDR3 coding sequence is TGTGCCAGTACTACAGGGGCCAATGAGCAGTTCTTC.

This chain uses TRBV11-2 with TRBJ1-6; no clear D. The CDR3 totals 13 residues. Trimming took 1 base from V and 7 from J, leaving 5 bases between them. CDR1 and CDR2 (germline): SGHAT, FQNNGV. The CDR3 here is CASSLGPNSPLHF. The CDR3 nucleotides read TGTGCCAGCAGCTTAGGGCCCAATTCACCCCTCCACTTT.

The chain couples TRBV7-9 to TRBJ2-7; 10 nucleotides line up with TRBD2. Per the germline V gene, CDR1 is SEHNR and CDR2 is FQNEAQ (reference sequence). This CDR3 has 15 amino acids. The ends lost 8 bases at V and 5 bases at J; junction bases unmatched: 12. CDR3: CASASGGVGVNEQYF. The CDR3 DNA follows: TGTGCCAGCGCTAGCGGGGGCGTCGGGGTTAACGAGCAGTACTTC.

This chain connects TRBV7-9 to TRBJ2-7; 12 bases line up with TRBD1. J gave up 5 bases and V 1 base, and 6 bases lay outside the gene matches. This CDR3 has 16 residues. CDR1 SEHNR and CDR2 FQNEAQ come from the germline V gene (reference sequence). The chain's CDR3 is CASSLVGWDRGHEQYF. Written as DNA, the CDR3 is TGTGCCAGCAGCTTAGTGGGTTGGGACAGGGGGCACGAGCAGTACTTC.

The chain couples TRBV27 to TRBJ1-2, with D possibly matching TRBD1 (5 bases). Germline loops: CDR1 MNHEY, CDR2 SMNVEV (reference sequence). Trimming took 3 bases from V and 4 from J, leaving 18 bases between them. The CDR3 totals 16 residues. Here the CDR3 DNA reads TGTGCCAGCAGTTTCAGGGCTTCGGGGGGGACCTATGGCTACACCTTC. This encodes CASSFRASGGTYGYTF.

The chain couples TRBV7-9 to TRBJ2-2; D is ambiguous. CDR3 length: 15 amino acids. V was shortened by 4 bases and J by 6 bases, with 15 bases between the two germline ends. Germline V gene data show CDR1 as SEHNR and CDR2 as FQNEAQ (reference sequence). CDR3: CASSSTSQQAGELFF. The CDR3, as DNA: TGTGCCAGCAGCTCTACCTCGCAGCAGGCCGGGGAGCTGTTTTTT.

The genes are TRBV4-1 and TRBJ2-3, with D perhaps TRBD1 (6 bases). Looked up from germline, CDR1 is MGHRA and CDR2 is YSYEKL. The V end lost 4 bases, the J end lost 0 bases, and 14 bases lay between the germline ends. The length of the CDR3 is 16 residues. DNA of the CDR3: TGCGCCAGCAGCCTGCCAGGGGATTTGAGCACAGATACGCAGTATTTT. This gives the protein CASSLPGDLSTDTQYF.

V is TRBV25-1 and J is TRBJ1-2; D is undetermined. The germline V and J ends were trimmed by 5 bases and 4 bases, with 11 bases remaining between them. Germline-derived CDR1 and CDR2 are MGHDK and SYGVNS. The CDR3 spans 13 residues. The CDR3 DNA is TGTGCCAGCAGTTACCGGGAATTCTATGGCTACACCTTC. It yields the protein CASSYREFYGYTF.

This clone was picked up one time. The chain combines TRBV28 with TRBJ1-1; maybe TRBD1 (5 bases). Germline values: CDR1 MDHEN, CDR2 SYDVKM. The CDR3 consists of 14 residues. The V end was cut by 6 bases, the J end by 4 bases, with 15 bases between. In DNA, the CDR3 is TGTGCCAGCAGCCCTCCAGCCGGGGGCACTGAAGCTTTCTTT. Translating gives CASSPPAGGTEAFF.

In its sample, this clone was seen a few times. This rearrangement joins TRBV9 to TRBJ2-7; weak D call: TRBD1 (6 bases). The ends were cut back, 0 bases at V and 5 bases at J, with 15 bases in the middle. CDR1 is SGDLS, CDR2 YYNGEE, per germline. This CDR3 spans 15 amino acids. The CDR3 sequence is CASSVEGRGADEQYF. The DNA of the CDR3 is TGTGCCAGCAGCGTAGAGGGCAGGGGTGCGGACGAGCAGTACTTC.

The count of this clone is one. The chain couples TRBV4-3 to TRBJ2-7, with D hard to call. The germline gives CDR1 LGHNA, CDR2 YSLEER. V lost 0 bases and J 3 bases, leaving 9 bases between the germline ends. The CDR3 contains 14 residues. The CDR3 is CASSQDILGYEQYF. CDR3 nucleotides: TGCGCCAGCAGCCAAGACATCCTAGGCTACGAGCAGTACTTC.

This sequence joins TRBV7-9 and TRBJ2-7, with D tentatively TRBD2 (6 bases). With 4 bases removed from V and 0 bases from J, the gap between germline ends came to 13 bases. The germline V gene encodes CDR1 SEHNR and CDR2 FQNEAQ (reference sequence). The CDR3 runs to 15 residues. The CDR3, as DNA: TGTGCCAGCAGCTCAATGACTAGTTTCTCCTACGAGCAGTACTTC. Amino acid sequence: CASSSMTSFSYEQYF.

V is TRBV28 and J is TRBJ1-1; D may be TRBD1 (6 bases). Germline lookup yields CDR1 MDHEN and CDR2 SYDVKM. V lost 3 bases and J lost 4, with 12 bases in between. This CDR3 is 14 amino acids long. CDR3 loop: CASSLGRGSTEAFF. The CDR3 DNA follows: TGTGCCAGCAGTTTGGGGAGGGGGAGCACTGAAGCTTTCTTT.

The chain is built from TRBV4-3 and TRBJ2-7; TRBD2 agrees at 11 bases. Trimming at V came to 2 bases and at J to 3 bases, leaving 6 bases not matched to a gene. Germline lookup yields CDR1 LGHNA and CDR2 YSLEER. CDR3 length equals 16 residues. DNA for the CDR3: TGCGCCAGCAGCCAAAACTTAGCGGGGGGGCACTACGAGCAGTACTTC. Protein sequence: CASSQNLAGGHYEQYF.

This clone turned up a few times. This chain uses TRBV4-1 with TRBJ2-5, with D possibly TRBD1 on 6 matching bases. The ends were cut back, 0 bases at V and 6 bases at J, with 11 bases in the middle. In germline, CDR1 is MGHRA, CDR2 YSYEKL. The CDR3 has 14 residues. CDR3 sequence: CASSQEQGGQTQYF. The CDR3 DNA follows: TGCGCCAGCAGCCAAGAACAGGGTGGACAGACCCAGTACTTC.

The genes are TRBV7-9 and TRBJ2-5, with D perhaps matching TRBD2 (5 bases). V shed 1 base and J shed 1 base, with 10 bases lying between them. Germline values: CDR1 SEHNR, CDR2 FQNEAQ (reference sequence). The CDR3 spans 15 residues. The CDR3 here is CASSLGTLGQETQYF. The CDR3 nucleotides read TGTGCCAGCAGCTTAGGGACTCTAGGCCAAGAGACCCAGTACTTC.

The rearrangement links TRBV4-3 to TRBJ1-5; perhaps TRBD1 as D (6 bases). The CDR3 consists of 15 residues. Germline values: CDR1 LGHNA, CDR2 YSLEER. V lost 1 base and J 3 bases, leaving 10 bases between the germline ends. The CDR3, as DNA: TGCGCCAGCAGCCAAGTGGGACACCCCAATCAGCCCCAGCATTTT. Its protein product is CASSQVGHPNQPQHF.

This chain links TRBV2 with TRBJ1-5, with TRBD1 matching 7 bases. The CDR3 is made up of 14 amino acids. The germline gives CDR1 SNHLY, CDR2 FYNNEI. The trim removed 6 bases at V and 5 bases at J, leaving 7 bases unmatched. The CDR3 region is CASSADREDQPQHF. DNA of the CDR3: TGTGCCAGCAGCGCCGACAGGGAGGATCAGCCCCAGCATTTT. Using reference TRBV2 and TRBJ1-5 for the parts outside the CDR3, the full variable domain is EPEVTQTPSHQVTQMGQEVILRCVPISNHLYFYWYRQILGQKVEFLVSFYNNEISEKSEIFDDQFSVERPDGSNFTLKIRSTKLEDSAMYFCASSADREDQPQHFGDGTRLSIL.

The chain uses TRBV4-3 and TRBJ1-4; perhaps TRBD1 as D (6 bases). The V and J ends lost 1 base and 4 bases respectively, with 10 bases between them. This CDR3 is built from 15 residues. In germline, CDR1 is LGHNA, CDR2 YSLEER. The DNA of the CDR3 is TGCGCCAGCAGCCAAGGCACAGGGATTAATGAAAAACTGTTTTTT. Amino acid sequence: CASSQGTGINEKLFF.

The rearrangement joins TRBV5-4 to TRBJ2-5; D not resolved. CDR3 length equals 16 residues. Germline-derived CDR1 and CDR2 are SGHNT and YYREEE (reference sequence). V lost 1 base and J 4 bases, leaving 17 bases between the germline ends. CDR3 amino acids: CASSLTGSGMGETQYF. CDR3 coding DNA: TGTGCCAGCAGCTTGACCGGGTCCGGTATGGGAGAGACCCAGTACTTC. Complete variable domain (other parts from reference TRBV5-4 and TRBJ2-5): ETGVTQSPTHLIKTRGQQVTLRCSSQSGHNTVSWYQQALGQGPQFIFQYYREEENGRGNFPPRFSGLQFPNYSSELNVNALELDDSALYLCASSLTGSGMGETQYFGPGTRLLVL.

This clone showed up just once. The chain uses TRBV6-5 and TRBJ2-3, with TRBD2 identical over 13 bases. The length of the CDR3 is 15 residues. Germline V gives CDR1 MNHEY, CDR2 SVGAGI. The trim removed 6 bases at V and 7 bases at J, leaving 7 bases unmatched. DNA of the CDR3: TGTGCCAGCAGGCCTGGACTAGCGGGGGCAAATACGCAGTATTTT. Amino acid sequence: CASRPGLAGANTQYF.

The chain is built from TRBV25-1 and TRBJ2-1; possibly TRBD1 for D (5 bases). V was pared by 3 bases and J by 2 bases, with 8 bases between. Germline V gives CDR1 MGHDK, CDR2 SYGVNS. The CDR3 covers 14 residues. CDR3 sequence reads: CASSDQGPYNEQFF. The CDR3 DNA sequence: TGTGCCAGCAGTGACCAGGGCCCCTACAATGAGCAGTTCTTC.

The V and J genes are TRBV6-1 and TRBJ2-3, with TRBD2 matching over 9 bases. The J segment lost 2 bases and the V segment lost 3 bases, leaving 3 bases of the junction unmatched. The CDR3 is 15 residues long. Germline V gene sequence: CDR1 MNHNS, CDR2 SASEGT. In DNA, the CDR3 is TGTGCCAGCAGTGATAGCGGGGGAGACACAGATACGCAGTATTTT. This codes for CASSDSGGDTDTQYF.

This clone was observed a handful of times. The CDR3 DNA sequence: TGTGCCAGCTCCCCAGGGGGTAGCGGGGGGGCCCGTACGCAGTATTTT. Translation gives CASSPGGSGGARTQYF. The chain links TRBV28 to TRBJ2-3; TRBD2 matches at 11 bases. CDR1 is MDHEN and CDR2 is SYDVKM in the germline V gene. Losses at the gene ends were 8 bases for V and 8 bases for J; bases not matched to a gene: 15. There are 16 residues in the CDR3.